The 2 T cell receptor beta chains in this list originate from one sample, sequenced in a study of regulatory T cells in long-lasting Graves disease. Time point described: newly diagnosed GD, antithyroid drugs for less than 3 months. RNA isolated from PBMCs was used to make the TCR library. With iRepertoire HTBI primers and Arm-PCR of CDR3 regions, TCR beta libraries were built. TCRdb reanalysed the multiplex PCR reads using MiXCR and keeps one entry per CDR3 protein. The repertoire holds about 620,000 distinct CDR3 sequences, with 15% to 20% as singletons. The data were also submitted as part of a second study, on T cells in Graves' hyperthyroidism and ophthalmopathy.

This specimen consisted of peripheral blood mononuclear cells (PBMCs), obtained at new diagnosis, from a patient treated with antithyroid drugs. Receptors were obtained from a woman in her twenties or thirties with Graves disease.

The chain joins TRBV24-1 to TRBJ1-5, with D unclear. This CDR3 has 15 amino acids. V was shortened by 4 bases and J by 2 bases, with 11 bases between the two germline ends. Germline V CDR1 and CDR2: KGHDR, SFDVKD. CDR3 nucleotides: TGTGCCACCAGTGAACAAGGACGGGGCAATCAGCCCCAGCATTTT. It codes for CATSEQGRGNQPQHF.

The V gene is TRBV7-9, the J gene TRBJ2-1; D is ambiguous. V lost 2 bases to trimming and J lost 7 bases, with 6 bases between them. The CDR3 is 12 residues long. The V gene's germline CDR1 is SEHNR and CDR2 FQNEAQ (reference sequence). CDR3 residues: CASSLSRNEQFF. DNA of the CDR3: TGTGCCAGCAGCTTATCCCGAAATGAGCAGTTCTTC.